Given below is one TCR beta chain in context. The antigen is not known. This entry comes from a study of cytomegalovirus exposure and HLA in healthy donors. Study information: The 120 validation repertoires used the same platform as the roughly 700 first-cohort repertoires (as reported by a later analysis).

Measured with immunoSEQ multiplex PCR; TCRdb has only the in-frame clones, and not every one. The data show 55,000 to 65,000 clones, approximately 96% seen once. The CDR3 is 15 amino acids. Trimming left V 3 bases short and J 4 bases short, with 16 bases between. Germline V gives CDR1 LNHDA, CDR2 SQIVND (reference sequence). General study results and limits: In vitro testing confirmed a few CMV-associated chains as specific for CMV antigens. Cytomegalovirus association was listed for approximately 160 TCR beta chains. Most sequenced TCRs were rare (though some public TCRs occurred in many donors).

Sequencing input: PBMCs. This clonotype originated in a man aged 18 to 30 in good health and CMV-seronegative. This chain connects TRBV19 to TRBJ2-7; TRBD1 is a possible D gene (5 bases). The CDR3, as DNA: TGTGCCAGTAGTATGAGCAAACTTGGGGCGTACGAGCAGTACTTC. It specifies CASSMSKLGAYEQYF. Combining the CDR3 with reference TRBV19 and TRBJ2-7 gives the whole variable domain DGGITQSPKYLFRKEGQNVTLSCEQNLNHDAMYWYRQDPGQGLRLIYYSQIVNDFQKGDIAEGYSVSREKKESFPLTVTSAQKNPTAFYLCASSMSKLGAYEQYFGPGTRLTVT.